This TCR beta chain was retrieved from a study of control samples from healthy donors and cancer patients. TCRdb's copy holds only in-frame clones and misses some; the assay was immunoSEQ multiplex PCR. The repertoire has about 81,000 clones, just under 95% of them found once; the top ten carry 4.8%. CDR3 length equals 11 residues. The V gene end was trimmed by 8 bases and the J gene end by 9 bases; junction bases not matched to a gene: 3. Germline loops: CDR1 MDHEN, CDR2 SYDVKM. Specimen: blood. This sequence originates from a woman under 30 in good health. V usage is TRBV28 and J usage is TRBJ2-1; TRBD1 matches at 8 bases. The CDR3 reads CASQGAGEQFF. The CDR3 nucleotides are TGTGCCAGCCAGGGGGCAGGTGAGCAGTTCTTC.